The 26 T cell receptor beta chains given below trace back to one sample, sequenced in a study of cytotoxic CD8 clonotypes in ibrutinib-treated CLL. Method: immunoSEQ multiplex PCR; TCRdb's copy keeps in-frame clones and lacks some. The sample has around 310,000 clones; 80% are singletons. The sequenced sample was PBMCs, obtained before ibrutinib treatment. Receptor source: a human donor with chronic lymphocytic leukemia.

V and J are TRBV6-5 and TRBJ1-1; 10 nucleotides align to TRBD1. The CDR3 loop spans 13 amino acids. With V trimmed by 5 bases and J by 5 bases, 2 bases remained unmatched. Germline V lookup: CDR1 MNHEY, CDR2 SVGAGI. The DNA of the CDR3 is TGTGCCAGCAGTAGGGGACAGGGGACTGAAGCTTTCTTT. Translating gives CASSRGQGTEAFF.

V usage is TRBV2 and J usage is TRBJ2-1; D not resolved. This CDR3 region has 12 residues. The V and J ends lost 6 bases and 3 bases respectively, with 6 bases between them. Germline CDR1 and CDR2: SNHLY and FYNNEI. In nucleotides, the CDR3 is TGTGCCAGCAGGATAGGCTACAATGAGCAGTTCTTC. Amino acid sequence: CASRIGYNEQFF.

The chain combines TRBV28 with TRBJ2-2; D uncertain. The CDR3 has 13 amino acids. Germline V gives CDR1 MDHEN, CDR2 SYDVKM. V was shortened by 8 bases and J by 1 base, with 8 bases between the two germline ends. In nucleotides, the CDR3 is TGTGCCAGCCTATCGAGGAACACCGGGGAGCTGTTTTTT. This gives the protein CASLSRNTGELFF.

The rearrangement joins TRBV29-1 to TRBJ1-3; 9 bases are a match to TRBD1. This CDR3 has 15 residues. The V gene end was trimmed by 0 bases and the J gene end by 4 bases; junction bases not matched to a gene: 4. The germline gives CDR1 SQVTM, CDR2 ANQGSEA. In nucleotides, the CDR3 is TGCAGCGTTGAAGATACCGGGACAGGGGGAAACACCATATATTTT. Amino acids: CSVEDTGTGGNTIYF.

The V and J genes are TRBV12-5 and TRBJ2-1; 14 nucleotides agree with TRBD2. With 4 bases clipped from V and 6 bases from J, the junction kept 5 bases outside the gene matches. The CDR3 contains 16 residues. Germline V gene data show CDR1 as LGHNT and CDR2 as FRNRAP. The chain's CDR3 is CASGSGTSGRSNEQFF. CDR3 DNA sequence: TGTGCTAGTGGTTCTGGGACTAGCGGGAGAAGCAATGAGCAGTTCTTC.

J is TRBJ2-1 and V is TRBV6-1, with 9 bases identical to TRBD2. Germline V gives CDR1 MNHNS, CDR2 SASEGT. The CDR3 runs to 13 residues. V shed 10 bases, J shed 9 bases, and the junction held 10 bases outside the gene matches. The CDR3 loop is CAISGGRAGEQFF. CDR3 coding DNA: TGTGCCATATCGGGCGGGAGGGCCGGTGAGCAGTTCTTC.

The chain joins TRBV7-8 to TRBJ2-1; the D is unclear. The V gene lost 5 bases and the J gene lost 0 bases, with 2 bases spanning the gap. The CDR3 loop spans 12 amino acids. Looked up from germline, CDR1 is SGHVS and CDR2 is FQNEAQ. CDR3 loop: CASSHSYNEQFF. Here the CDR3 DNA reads TGTGCCAGCAGCCACTCCTACAATGAGCAGTTCTTC.

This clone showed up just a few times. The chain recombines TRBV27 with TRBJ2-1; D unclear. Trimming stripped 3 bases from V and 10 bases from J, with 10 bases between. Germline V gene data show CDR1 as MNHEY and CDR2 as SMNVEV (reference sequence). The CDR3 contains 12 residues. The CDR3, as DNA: TGTGCCAGCAGTTTTGGGGTGAGGGAGCAGTTCTTC. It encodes CASSFGVREQFF.

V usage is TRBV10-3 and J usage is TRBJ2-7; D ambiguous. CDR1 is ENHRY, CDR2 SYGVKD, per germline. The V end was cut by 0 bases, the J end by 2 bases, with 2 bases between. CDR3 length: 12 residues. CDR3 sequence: CAISESTYEQYF. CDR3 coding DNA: TGTGCCATCAGTGAGTCTACCTACGAGCAGTACTTC.

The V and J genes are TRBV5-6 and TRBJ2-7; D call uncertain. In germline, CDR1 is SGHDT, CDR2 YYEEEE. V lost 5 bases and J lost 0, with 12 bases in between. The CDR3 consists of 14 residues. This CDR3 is CASSTTQSSYEQYF. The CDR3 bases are TGTGCCAGCAGTACGACCCAGTCCTCCTACGAGCAGTACTTC.

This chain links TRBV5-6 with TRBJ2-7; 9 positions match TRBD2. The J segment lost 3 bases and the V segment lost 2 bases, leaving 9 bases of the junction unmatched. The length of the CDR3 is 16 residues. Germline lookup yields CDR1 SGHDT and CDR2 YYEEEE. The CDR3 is CASSFSGLAPLYEQYF. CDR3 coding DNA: TGTGCCAGCAGCTTCAGTGGACTAGCGCCCCTCTACGAGCAGTACTTC.

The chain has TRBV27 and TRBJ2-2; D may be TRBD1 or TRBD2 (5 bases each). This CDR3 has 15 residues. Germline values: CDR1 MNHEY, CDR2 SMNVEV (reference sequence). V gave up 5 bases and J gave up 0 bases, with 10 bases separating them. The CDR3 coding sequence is TGTGCCAGCAGTCCCGGGACGGCGAACACCGGGGAGCTGTTTTTT. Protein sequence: CASSPGTANTGELFF.

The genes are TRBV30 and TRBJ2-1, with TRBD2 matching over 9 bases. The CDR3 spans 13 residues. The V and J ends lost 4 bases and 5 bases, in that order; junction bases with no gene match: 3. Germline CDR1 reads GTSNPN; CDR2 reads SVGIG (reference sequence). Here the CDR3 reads CAWTSGMNNEQFF. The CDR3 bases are TGTGCCTGGACTAGCGGGATGAACAATGAGCAGTTCTTC.

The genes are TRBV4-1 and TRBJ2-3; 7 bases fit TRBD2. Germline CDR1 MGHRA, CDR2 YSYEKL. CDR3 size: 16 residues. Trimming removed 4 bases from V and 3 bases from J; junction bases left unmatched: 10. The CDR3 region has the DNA TGCGCCAGCAGCCTAAGACTGGCGGGAGAAACAGATACGCAGTATTTT. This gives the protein CASSLRLAGETDTQYF.

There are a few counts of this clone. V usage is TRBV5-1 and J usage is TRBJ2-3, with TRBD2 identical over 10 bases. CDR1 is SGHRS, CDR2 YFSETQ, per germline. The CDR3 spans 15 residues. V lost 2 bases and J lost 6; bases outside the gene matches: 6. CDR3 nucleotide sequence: TGCGCCAGCAGCTTCGCTAGCGGGAGTTCGGATACGCAGTATTTT. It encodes CASSFASGSSDTQYF.

The CDR3 DNA follows: TGTGCCAGCAGCCAACAACCTGTTAGCGGGAACAACCAAGAGACCCAGTACTTC. It encodes CASSQQPVSGNNQETQYF. The J gene is TRBJ2-5, the V gene TRBV5-6; TRBD2 agrees at 8 bases. J lost 0 bases, V lost 4 bases, and 14 bases had no gene match. The germline gives CDR1 SGHDT, CDR2 YYEEEE. This CDR3 is built from 18 residues.

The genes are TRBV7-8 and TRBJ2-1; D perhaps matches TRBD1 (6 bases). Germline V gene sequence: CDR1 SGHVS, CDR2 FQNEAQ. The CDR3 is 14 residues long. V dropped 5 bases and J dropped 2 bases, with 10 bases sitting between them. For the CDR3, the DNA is TGTGCCAGCAGCCCCAGGGGAGCCTACAATGAGCAGTTCTTC. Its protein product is CASSPRGAYNEQFF.

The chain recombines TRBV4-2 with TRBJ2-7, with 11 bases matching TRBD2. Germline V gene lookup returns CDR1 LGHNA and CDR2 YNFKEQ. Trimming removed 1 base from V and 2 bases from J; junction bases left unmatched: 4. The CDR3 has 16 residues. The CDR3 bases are TGTGCCAGCAGCCAAGGGACTAGCGGGTTACCCTACGAGCAGTACTTC. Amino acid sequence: CASSQGTSGLPYEQYF.

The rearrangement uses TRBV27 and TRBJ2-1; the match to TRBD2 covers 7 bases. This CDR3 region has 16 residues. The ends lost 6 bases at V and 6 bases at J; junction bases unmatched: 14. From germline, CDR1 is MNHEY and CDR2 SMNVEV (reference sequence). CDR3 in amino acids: CASSPLGGSPTNEQFF. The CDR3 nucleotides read TGTGCCAGCAGCCCACTGGGCGGGAGCCCGACCAATGAGCAGTTCTTC.

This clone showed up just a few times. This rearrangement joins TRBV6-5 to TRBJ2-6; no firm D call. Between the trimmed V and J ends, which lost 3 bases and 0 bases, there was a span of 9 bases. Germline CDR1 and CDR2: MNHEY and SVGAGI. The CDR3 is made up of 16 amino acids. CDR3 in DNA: TGTGCCAGCAGTTATTCTCCGAACTCTGGGGCCAACGTCCTGACTTTC. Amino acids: CASSYSPNSGANVLTF.

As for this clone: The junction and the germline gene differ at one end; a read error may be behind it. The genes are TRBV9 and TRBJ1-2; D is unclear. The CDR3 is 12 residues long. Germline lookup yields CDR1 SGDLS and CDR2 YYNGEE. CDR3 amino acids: CASSVSGPPFSF. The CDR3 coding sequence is TGTGCCAGCAGCGTCTCCGGACCGCCCTTCTCCTTC.

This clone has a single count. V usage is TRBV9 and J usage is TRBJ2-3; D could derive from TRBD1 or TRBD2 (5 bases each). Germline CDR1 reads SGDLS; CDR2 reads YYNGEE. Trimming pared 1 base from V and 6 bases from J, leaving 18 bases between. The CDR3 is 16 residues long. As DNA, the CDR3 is TGTGCCAGCAGCGTACGGCCTGGGGACCACGCGGATACGCAGTATTTT. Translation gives CASSVRPGDHADTQYF.

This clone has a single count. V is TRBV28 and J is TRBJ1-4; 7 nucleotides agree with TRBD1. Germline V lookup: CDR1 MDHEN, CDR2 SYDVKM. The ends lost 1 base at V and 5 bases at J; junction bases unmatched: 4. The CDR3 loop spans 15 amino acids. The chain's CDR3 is CASSLSRGGNEKLFF. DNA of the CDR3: TGTGCCAGCAGTTTATCTCGAGGGGGCAATGAAAAACTGTTTTTT.

The CDR3 sequence: CAWAGTSGASYNEQFF. Written as DNA, the CDR3 is TGTGCCTGGGCGGGGACTAGCGGGGCCTCCTACAATGAGCAGTTCTTC. The chain uses TRBV30 and TRBJ2-1; 13 nucleotides line up with TRBD2. The V gene end was trimmed by 5 bases and the J gene end by 0 bases; junction bases not matched to a gene: 4. The CDR3 consists of 16 residues. Per the germline V gene, CDR1 is GTSNPN and CDR2 is SVGIG (reference sequence).

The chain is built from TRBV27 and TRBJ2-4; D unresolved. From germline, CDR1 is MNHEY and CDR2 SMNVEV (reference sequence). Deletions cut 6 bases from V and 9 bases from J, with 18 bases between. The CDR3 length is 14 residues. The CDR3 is CASSPRKAITIQYF. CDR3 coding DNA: TGTGCCAGCAGCCCTAGAAAGGCAATTACCATTCAGTACTTC.

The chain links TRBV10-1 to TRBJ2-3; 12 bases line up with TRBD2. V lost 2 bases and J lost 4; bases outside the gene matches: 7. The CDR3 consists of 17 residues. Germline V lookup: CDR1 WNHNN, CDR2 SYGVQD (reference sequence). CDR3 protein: CASSEASGRATADTQYF. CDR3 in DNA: TGCGCCAGCAGTGAGGCTAGCGGGAGGGCCACAGCAGATACGCAGTATTTT.